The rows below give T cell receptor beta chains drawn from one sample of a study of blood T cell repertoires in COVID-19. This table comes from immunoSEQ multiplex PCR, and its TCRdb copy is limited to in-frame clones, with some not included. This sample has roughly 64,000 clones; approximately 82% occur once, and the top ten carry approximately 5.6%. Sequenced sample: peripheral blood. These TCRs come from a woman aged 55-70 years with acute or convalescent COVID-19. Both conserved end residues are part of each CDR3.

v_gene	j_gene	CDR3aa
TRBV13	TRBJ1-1	CASSFRSLNTEAFF
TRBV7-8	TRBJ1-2	CASSLGYNKRFF
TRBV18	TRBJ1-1	CASSPPGGVGNTEAFF
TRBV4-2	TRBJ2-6	CASSQGQGSSGANVLTF
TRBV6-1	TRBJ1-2	CASSESWGANYGYTF
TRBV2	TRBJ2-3	CASSDRTGRSDTQYF
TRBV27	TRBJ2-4	CASSPTRQGIGYIQYF
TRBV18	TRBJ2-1	CASSKSGGASEQFF
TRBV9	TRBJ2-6	CASSPGGANVLTF
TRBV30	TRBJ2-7	CAWGGQNYEQYF
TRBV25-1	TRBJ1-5	CASSESGFGQPQHF
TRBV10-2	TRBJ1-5	CASRPLEGRRPQHF
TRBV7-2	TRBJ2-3	CASSLETTKQDTQYF
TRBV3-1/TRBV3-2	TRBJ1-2	CASSPGSTPYEGYTF
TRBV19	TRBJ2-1	CASSIGGVDYNEQFF
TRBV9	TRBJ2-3	CASSVGPSNTDTQYF
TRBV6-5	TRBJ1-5	CASSRGNQPQHF
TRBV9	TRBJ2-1	CASTGGGNEQFF
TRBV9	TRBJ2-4	CASSVGQGQDNIQYF
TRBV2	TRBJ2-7	CASGESSYEQYF
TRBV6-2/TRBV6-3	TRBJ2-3	CASSSWRGTSADTQYF
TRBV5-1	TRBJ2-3	CASSLPSGGSTDTQYF
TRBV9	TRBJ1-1	CASSVGSWEKGIDTEAFF
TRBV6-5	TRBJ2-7	CASSYTQGPTYEQYF
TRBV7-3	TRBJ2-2	CASSLMGRRTGAYANTGELFF
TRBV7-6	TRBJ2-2	CASSELARFTGELFF
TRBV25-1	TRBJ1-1	CASRRPGTGLTEAFF
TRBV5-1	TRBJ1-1	CASSLGQLTEAFF
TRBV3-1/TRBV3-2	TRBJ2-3	CASSQGGGANTQYF
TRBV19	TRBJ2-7	CASSTTGTYEQYF
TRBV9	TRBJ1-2	CASSAEDLRAYYGYTF
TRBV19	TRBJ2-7	CANYTGQGVSSYEQYF
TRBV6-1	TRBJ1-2	CASSEAVRGGDGYTF
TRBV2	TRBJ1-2	CASLLGAGGASAIGYTF
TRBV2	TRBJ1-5	CASRIDRGSNQPQHF
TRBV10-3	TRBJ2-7	CATGGQASYEQYF
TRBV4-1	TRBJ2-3	CASSQDGTSGGDTQYF
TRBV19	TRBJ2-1	CASGQGFNNEQFF
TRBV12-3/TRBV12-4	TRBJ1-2	CASGTGGKQGYTF
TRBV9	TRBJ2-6	CASSVRGLSSGANVLTF
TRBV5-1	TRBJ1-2	CASTMSLFEGGYTF
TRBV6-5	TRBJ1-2	CASTQGAKYGYTF
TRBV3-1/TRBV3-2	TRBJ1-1	CASSQNFAQGEKAFF
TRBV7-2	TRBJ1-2	CASSPTDREYGYTF
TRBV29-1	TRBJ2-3	CSVDHSGLSDTQYF
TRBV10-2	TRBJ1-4	CASRQGNEKLFF
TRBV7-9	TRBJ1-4	CASSSQGLNEKLFF
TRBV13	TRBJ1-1	CASSYRQRKNTEAFF
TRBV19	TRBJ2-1	CATDSSIEQFF
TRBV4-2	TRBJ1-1	CASSQDRERGRGEAFF
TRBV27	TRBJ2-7	CASSGGGWGRAYEQYF
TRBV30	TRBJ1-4	CAWRRQGMGEKLFF
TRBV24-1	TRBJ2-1	CATSDPGLAGEQFF
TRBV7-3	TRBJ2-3	CASSTTGTSGGAQYF
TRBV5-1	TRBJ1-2	CASSLNRGPGYGYTF